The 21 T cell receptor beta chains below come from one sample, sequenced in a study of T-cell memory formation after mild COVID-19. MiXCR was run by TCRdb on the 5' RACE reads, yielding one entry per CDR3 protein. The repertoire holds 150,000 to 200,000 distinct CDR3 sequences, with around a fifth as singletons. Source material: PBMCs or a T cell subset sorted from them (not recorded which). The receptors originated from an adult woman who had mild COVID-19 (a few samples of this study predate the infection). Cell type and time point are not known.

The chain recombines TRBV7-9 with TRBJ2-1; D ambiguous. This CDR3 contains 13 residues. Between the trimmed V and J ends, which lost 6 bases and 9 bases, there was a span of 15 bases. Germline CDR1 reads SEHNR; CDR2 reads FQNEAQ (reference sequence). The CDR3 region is CASSPTTLGEQFF. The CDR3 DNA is TGTGCCAGCAGTCCAACAACTCTAGGTGAGCAGTTCTTC. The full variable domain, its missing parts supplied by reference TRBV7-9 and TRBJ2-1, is DTGVSQNPRHKITKRGQNVTFRCDPISEHNRLYWYRQTLGQGPEFLTYFQNEAQLEKSRLLSDRFSAERPKGSFSTLEIQRTEQGDSAMYLCASSPTTLGEQFFGPGTRLTVL.

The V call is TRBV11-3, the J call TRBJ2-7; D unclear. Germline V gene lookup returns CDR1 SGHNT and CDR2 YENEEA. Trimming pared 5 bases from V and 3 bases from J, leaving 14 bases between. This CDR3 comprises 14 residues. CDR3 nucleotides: TGTGCCAGCAGCCAGGAGTTCGGCGGCTACGAGCAGTACTTC. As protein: CASSQEFGGYEQYF.

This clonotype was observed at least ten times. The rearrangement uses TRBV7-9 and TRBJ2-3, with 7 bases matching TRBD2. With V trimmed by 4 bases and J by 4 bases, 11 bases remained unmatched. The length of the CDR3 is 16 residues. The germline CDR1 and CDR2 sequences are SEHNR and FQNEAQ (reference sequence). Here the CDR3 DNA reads TGTGCCAGCAGCTACCAGCGGGGTGGTAAAGCAGATACGCAGTATTTT. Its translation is CASSYQRGGKADTQYF.

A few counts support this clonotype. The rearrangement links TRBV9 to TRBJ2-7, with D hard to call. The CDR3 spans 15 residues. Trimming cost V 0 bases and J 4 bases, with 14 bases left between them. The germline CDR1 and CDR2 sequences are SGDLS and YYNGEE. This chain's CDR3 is CASSVGSGSEYEQYF. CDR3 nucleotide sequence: TGTGCCAGCAGCGTAGGGTCCGGGTCAGAGTACGAGCAGTACTTC.

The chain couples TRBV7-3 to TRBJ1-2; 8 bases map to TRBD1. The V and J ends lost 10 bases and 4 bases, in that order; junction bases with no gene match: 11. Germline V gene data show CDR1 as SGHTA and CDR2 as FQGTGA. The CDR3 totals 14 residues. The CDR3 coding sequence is TGTGCCACCGACAGGGGAGGATTCGGCTATGGCTACACCTTC. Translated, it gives CATDRGGFGYGYTF.

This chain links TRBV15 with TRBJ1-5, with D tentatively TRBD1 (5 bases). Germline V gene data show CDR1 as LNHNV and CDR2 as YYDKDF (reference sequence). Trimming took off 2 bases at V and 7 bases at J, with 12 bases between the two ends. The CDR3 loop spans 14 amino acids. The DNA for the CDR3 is TGTGCCACCAGCAGACAGGGTTCCATCCAGCCCCAGCATTTT. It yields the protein CATSRQGSIQPQHF. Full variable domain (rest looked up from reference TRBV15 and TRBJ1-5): DAMVIQNPRYQVTQFGKPVTLSCSQTLNHNVMYWYQQKSSQAPKLLFHYYDKDFNNEADTPDNFQSRRPNTSFCFLDIRSPGLGDTAMYLCATSRQGSIQPQHFGDGTRLSIL.

CDR3 coding DNA: TGTGCCAGCAGCGTAGCGGCGGGAGGACACCGGGAGACCCAGTACTTC. This gives the protein CASSVAAGGHRETQYF. The chain recombines TRBV9 with TRBJ2-5; 8 bases are shared with TRBD2. V dropped 0 bases and J dropped 5; count of bases not matched to a gene: 9. The length of the CDR3 is 16 residues. Germline assignment: CDR1 SGDLS and CDR2 YYNGEE.

In DNA form, the CDR3 reads TGTGCCAGCAGCTTAGCGCTCTGGGCAACAAGCACAGATACGCAGTATTTT. As protein: CASSLALWATSTDTQYF. This sequence joins TRBV7-2 and TRBJ2-3; D unclear. The CDR3 has 17 residues. The germline V gene encodes CDR1 SGHTA and CDR2 FQGNSA. V gave up 0 bases and J gave up 0 bases, with 13 bases separating them. Complete variable domain (other parts from reference TRBV7-2 and TRBJ2-3): GAGVSQSPSNKVTEKGKDVELRCDPISGHTALYWYRQSLGQGLEFLIYFQGNSAPDKSGLPSDRFSAERTGGSVSTLTIQRTQQEDSAVYLCASSLALWATSTDTQYFGPGTRLTVL.

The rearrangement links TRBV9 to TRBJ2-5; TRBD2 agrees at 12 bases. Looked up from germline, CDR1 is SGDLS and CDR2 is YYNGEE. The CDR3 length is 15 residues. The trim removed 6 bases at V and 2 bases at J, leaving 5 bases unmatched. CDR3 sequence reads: CASTAGLAGQETQYF. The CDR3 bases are TGTGCCAGCACTGCAGGACTAGCGGGGCAAGAGACCCAGTACTTC.

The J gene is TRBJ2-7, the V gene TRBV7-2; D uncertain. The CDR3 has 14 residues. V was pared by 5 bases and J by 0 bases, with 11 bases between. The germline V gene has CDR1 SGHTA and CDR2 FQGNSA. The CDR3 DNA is TGTGCCAGCAGCCCCTCCACCGGCTCCTACGAGCAGTACTTC. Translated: CASSPSTGSYEQYF.

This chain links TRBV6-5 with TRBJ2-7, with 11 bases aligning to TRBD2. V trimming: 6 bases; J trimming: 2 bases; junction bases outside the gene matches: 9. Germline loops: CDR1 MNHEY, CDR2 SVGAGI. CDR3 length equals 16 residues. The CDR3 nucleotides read TGTGCCAGCAGCCCTGCGCCGGGACTAGCGGCCTACGAGCAGTACTTC. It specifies CASSPAPGLAAYEQYF.

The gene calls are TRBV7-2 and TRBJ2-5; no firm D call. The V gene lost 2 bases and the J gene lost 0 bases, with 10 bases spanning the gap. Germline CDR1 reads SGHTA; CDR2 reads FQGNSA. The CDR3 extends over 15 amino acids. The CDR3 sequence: CASSLTIGYQETQYF. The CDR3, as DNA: TGTGCCAGCAGCTTAACAATAGGCTACCAAGAGACCCAGTACTTC.

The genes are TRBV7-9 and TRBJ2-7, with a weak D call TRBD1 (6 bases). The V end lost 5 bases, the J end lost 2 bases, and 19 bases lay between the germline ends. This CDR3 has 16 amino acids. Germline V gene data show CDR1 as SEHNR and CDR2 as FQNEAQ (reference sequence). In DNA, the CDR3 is TGTGCCAGCAGCCCGAGCCCGCCGGGACACCCCTACGAGCAGTACTTC. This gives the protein CASSPSPPGHPYEQYF.

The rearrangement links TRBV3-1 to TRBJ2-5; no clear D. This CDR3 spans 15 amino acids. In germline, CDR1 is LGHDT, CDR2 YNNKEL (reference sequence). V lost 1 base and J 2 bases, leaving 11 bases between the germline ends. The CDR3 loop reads CASSQVILRQETQYF. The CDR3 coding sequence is TGTGCCAGCAGCCAAGTGATTCTGAGACAAGAGACCCAGTACTTC.

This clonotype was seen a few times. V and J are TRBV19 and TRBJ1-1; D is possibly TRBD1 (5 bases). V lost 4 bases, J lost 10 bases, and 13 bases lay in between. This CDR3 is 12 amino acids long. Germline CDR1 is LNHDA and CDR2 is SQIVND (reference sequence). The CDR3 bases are TGTGCCAGTAGTAAACCCAGGGAACGAGCTTTCTTT. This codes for CASSKPRERAFF.

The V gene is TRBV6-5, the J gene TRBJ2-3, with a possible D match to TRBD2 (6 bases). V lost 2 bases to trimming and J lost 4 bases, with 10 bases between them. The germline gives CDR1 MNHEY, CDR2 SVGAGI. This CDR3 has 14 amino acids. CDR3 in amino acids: CASSYGGVADTQYF. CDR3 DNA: TGTGCCAGCAGTTACGGAGGGGTGGCAGATACGCAGTATTTT.

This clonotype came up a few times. The CDR3 loop is CASSETANTEAFF. CDR3 nucleotides: TGTGCCAGTTCAGAGACAGCGAACACTGAAGCTTTCTTT. The chain couples TRBV19 to TRBJ1-1; D is perhaps TRBD1 (5 bases). CDR1 is LNHDA, CDR2 SQIVND, per germline (reference sequence). The CDR3 loop spans 13 amino acids. The V end was cut by 8 bases, the J end by 1 base, with 11 bases between.

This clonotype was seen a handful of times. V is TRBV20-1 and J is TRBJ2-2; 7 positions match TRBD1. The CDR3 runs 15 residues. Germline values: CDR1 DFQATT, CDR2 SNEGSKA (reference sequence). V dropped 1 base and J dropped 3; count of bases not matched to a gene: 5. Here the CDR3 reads CSARVLTGDTGELFF. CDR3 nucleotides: TGCAGTGCTAGAGTTTTAACAGGGGACACCGGGGAGCTGTTTTTT.

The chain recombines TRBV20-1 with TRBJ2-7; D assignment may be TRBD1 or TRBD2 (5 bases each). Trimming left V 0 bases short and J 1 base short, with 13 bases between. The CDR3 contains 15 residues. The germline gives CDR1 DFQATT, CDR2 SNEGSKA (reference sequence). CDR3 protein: CSARDWDAGSYEQYF. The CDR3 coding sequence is TGCAGTGCTAGAGATTGGGACGCCGGGTCCTACGAGCAGTACTTC.

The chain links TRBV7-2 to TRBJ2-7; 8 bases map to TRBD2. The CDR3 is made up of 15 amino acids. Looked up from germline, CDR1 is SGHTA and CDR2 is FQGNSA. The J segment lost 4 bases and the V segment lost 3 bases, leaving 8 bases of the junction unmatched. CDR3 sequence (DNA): TGTGCCAGCAGCTTTGAGGCGGGAGGCCCGTACGAGCAGTACTTC. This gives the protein CASSFEAGGPYEQYF.

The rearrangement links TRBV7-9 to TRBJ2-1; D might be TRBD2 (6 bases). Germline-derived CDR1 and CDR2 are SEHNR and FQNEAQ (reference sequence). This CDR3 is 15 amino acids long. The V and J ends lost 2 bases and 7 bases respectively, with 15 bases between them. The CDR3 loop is CASSLPQRAHNEQFF. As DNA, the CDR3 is TGTGCCAGCAGCTTACCCCAGCGGGCCCATAATGAGCAGTTCTTC.